This T cell receptor beta chain was sequenced in a study of T cell responses to AZD1222 COVID-19 vaccine. Study-wide findings and caveats: It was only a handful of AZD1222 recipients who were seropositive at baseline.

A word on this clone: Its antigen is not known.

The V segment lost 3 bases and the J segment 5 bases; nucleotides outside the gene matches: 7. This CDR3 is 14 amino acids long. Germline CDR1 is GTSNPN and CDR2 is SVGIG (reference sequence). TCRdb's copy holds only in-frame clones and misses some; the assay was immunoSEQ multiplex PCR. Here the sample spans 85,000 to 100,000 clones, approximately 90% being singletons. V and J are TRBV30 and TRBJ1-2, with TRBD1 matching 9 bases. Sequenced material: peripheral blood, taken on day 0 of AZD1222 vaccination. The source is an adult in good health. CDR3 sequence reads: CAWRPPGQGYGYTF. CDR3 DNA: TGTGCCTGGAGGCCACCGGGACAGGGATATGGCTACACCTTC. Complete variable domain (other parts from reference TRBV30 and TRBJ1-2): SQTIHQWPATLVQPVGSPLSLECTVEGTSNPNLYWYRQAAGRGLQLLFYSVGIGQISSEVPQNLSASRPQDRQFILSSKKLLLSDSGFYLCAWRPPGQGYGYTFGSGTRLTVV.